This T cell receptor (beta chain) was profiled in a study of blood T cell repertoires in COVID-19. Study details: The samples span acute and convalescent COVID-19 from the United States, Italy and Spain. Sources were T cells, B-cell-depleted T cells, or PBMCs; the material itself was cDNA or gDNA.

With 5 bases removed from V and 0 bases from J, the gap between germline ends came to 3 bases. CDR1 is SGHAT and CDR2 is FQNNGV in the germline V gene. The CDR3 is made up of 12 amino acids. A note on this clone: Other DNA sequences in this sample translate to the same CDR3.

Clones were read by immunoSEQ multiplex PCR, and TCRdb kept only the in-frame ones, dropping some. The sample lists over 200,000 clones, around 79% occurring once. The sequence was obtained from a woman of 80 years or more with acute or convalescent COVID-19. The specimen was peripheral blood. The V and J genes are TRBV11-2 and TRBJ2-3; the D is unclear. The CDR3 region has the DNA TGTGCCAGCAGCCCTAGCACAGATACGCAGTATTTT. It translates to CASSPSTDTQYF.